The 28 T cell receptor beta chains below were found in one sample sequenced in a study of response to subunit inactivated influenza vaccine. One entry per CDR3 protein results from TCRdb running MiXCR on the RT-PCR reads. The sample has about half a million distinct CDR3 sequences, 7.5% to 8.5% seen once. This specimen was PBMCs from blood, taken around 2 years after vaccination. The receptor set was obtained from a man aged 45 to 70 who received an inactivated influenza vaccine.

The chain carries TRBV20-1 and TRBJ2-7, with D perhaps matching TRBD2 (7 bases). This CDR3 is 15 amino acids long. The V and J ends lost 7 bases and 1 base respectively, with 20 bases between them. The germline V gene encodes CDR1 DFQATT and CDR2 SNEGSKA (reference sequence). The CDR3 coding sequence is TGCAGTGGGAACCCGGGGGGACACTCGTCCTACGAGCAGTACTTC. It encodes CSGNPGGHSSYEQYF.

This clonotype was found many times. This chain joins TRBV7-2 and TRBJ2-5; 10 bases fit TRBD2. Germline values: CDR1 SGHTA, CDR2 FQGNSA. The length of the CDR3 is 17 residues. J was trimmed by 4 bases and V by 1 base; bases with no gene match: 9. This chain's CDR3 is CASSLGFSGRERETQYF. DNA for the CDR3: TGTGCCAGCAGCTTAGGATTCAGCGGGAGGGAGAGAGAGACCCAGTACTTC. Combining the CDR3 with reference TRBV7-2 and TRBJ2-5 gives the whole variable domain GAGVSQSPSNKVTEKGKDVELRCDPISGHTALYWYRQSLGQGLEFLIYFQGNSAPDKSGLPSDRFSAERTGGSVSTLTIQRTQQEDSAVYLCASSLGFSGRERETQYFGPGTRLLVL.

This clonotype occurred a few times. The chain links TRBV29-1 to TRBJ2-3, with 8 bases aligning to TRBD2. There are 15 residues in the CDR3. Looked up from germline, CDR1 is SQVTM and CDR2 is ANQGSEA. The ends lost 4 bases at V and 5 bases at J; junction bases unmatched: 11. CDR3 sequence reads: CSVAGESGRLDTQYF. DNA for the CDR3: TGCAGCGTTGCTGGGGAAAGCGGGAGATTAGATACGCAGTATTTT.

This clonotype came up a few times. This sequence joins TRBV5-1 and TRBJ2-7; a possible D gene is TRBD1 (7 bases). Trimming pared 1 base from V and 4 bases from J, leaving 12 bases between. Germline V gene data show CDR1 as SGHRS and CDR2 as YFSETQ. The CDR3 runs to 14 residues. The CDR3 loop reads CASSLWTGGYEQYF. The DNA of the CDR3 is TGCGCCAGCAGCTTGTGGACAGGAGGGTACGAGCAGTACTTC.

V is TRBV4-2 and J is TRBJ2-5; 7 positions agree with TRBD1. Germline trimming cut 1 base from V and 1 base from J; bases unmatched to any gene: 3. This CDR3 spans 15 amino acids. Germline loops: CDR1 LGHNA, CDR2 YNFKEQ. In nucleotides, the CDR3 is TGTGCCAGCAGCCAAGTTCACAGGGGCCAAGAGACCCAGTACTTC. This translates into CASSQVHRGQETQYF.

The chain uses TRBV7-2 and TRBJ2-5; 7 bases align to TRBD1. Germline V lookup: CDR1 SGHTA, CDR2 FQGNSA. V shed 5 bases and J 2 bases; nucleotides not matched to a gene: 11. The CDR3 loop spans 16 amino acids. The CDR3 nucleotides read TGTGCCAGCAGCCCAAGGGGACAGACCCAACAAGAGACCCAGTACTTC. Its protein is CASSPRGQTQQETQYF.

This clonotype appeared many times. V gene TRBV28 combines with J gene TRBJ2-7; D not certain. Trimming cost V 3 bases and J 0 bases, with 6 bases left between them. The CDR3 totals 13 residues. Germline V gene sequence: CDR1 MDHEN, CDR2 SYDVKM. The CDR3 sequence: CASSFRSSYEQYF. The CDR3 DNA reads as TGTGCCAGCAGTTTCCGAAGCTCCTACGAGCAGTACTTC.

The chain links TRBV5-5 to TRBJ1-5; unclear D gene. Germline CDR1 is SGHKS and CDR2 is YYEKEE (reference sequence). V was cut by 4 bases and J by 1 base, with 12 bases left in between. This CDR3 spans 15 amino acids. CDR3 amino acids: CASSPGLGSNQPQHF. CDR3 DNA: TGTGCCAGCAGCCCTGGACTCGGGAGCAATCAGCCCCAGCATTTT.

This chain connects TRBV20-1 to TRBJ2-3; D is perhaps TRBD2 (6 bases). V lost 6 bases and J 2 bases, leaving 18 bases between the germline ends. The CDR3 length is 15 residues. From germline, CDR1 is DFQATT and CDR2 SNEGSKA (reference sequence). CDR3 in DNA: TGCAGTGCAAACGGCGGGGCTGATTTCACAGATACGCAGTATTTT. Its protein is CSANGGADFTDTQYF.

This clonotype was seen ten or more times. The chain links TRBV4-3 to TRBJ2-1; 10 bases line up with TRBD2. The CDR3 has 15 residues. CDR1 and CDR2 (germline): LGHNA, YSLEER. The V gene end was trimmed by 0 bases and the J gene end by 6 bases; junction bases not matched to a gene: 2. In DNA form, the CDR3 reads TGCGCCAGCAGCCAAGATCTAGCGGGAGCCAATGAGCAGTTCTTC. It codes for CASSQDLAGANEQFF.

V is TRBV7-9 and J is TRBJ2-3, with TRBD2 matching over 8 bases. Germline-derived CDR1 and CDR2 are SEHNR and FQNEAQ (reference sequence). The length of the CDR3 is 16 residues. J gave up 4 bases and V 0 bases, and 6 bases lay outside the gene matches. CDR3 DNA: TGTGCCAGCAGCTTAGCGAGAAGCGGGAGTTCAGATACGCAGTATTTT. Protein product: CASSLARSGSSDTQYF.

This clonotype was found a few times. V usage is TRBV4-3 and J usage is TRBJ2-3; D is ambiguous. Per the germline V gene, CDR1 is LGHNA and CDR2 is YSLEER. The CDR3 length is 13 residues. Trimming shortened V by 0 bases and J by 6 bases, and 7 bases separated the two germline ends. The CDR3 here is CASSQDSWDTQYF. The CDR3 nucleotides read TGCGCCAGCAGCCAAGATAGTTGGGATACGCAGTATTTT.

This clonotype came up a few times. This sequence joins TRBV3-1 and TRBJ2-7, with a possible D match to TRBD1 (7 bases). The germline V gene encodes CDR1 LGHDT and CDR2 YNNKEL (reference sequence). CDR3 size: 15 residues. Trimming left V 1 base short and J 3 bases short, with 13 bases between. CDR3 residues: CASSQAAGGNYEQYF. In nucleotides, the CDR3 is TGTGCCAGCAGCCAAGCGGCAGGGGGGAACTACGAGCAGTACTTC.

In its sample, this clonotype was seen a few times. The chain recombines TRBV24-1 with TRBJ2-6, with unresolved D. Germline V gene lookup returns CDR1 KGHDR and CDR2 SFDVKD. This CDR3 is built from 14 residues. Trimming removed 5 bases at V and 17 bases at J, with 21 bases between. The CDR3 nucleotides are TGTGCCACCAGTGCAGGAATTGAAGGGAATGGGATGACTTTC. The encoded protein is CATSAGIEGNGMTF.

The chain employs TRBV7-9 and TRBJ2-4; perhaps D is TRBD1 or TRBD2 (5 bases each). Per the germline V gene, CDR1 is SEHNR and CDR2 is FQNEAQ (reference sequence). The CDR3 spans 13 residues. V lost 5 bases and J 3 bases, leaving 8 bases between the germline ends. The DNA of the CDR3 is TGTGCCAGCAGCGCTGGGGGCAAAAACATTCAGTACTTC. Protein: CASSAGGKNIQYF.

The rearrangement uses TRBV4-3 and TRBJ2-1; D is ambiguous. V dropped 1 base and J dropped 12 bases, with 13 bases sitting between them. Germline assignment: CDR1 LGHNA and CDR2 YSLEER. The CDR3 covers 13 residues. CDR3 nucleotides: TGCGCCAGCAGCCAAGGGGCGTACAGTGGGCAGTTCTTC. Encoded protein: CASSQGAYSGQFF.

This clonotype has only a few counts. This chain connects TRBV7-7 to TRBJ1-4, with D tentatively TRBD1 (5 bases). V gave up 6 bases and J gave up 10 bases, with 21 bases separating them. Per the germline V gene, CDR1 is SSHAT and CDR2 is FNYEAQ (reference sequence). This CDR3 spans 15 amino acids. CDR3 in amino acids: CASRHDSQWGGKLFF. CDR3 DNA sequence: TGTGCCAGCAGACATGACAGCCAATGGGGGGGAAAACTGTTTTTT.

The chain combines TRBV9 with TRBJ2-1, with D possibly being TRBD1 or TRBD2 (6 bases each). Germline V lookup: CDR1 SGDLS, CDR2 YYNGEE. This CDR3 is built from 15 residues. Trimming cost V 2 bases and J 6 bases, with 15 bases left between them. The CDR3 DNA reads TGTGCCAGCAGCGTCGAGGGGGGAGGAGGCAATGAGCAGTTCTTC. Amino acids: CASSVEGGGGNEQFF.

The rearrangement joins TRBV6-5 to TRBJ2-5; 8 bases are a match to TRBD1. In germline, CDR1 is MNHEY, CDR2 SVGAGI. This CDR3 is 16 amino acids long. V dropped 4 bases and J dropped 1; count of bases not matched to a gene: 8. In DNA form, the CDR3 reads TGTGCCAGCAGTTTTCGACAGGGGAGTATCCAAGAGACCCAGTACTTC. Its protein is CASSFRQGSIQETQYF.

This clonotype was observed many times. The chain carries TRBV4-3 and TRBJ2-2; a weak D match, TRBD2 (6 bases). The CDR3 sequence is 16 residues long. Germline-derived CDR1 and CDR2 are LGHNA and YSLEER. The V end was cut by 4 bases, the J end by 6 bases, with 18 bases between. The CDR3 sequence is CASSRQSGFDAGELFF. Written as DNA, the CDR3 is TGCGCCAGCAGCCGACAAAGCGGGTTCGACGCCGGGGAGCTGTTTTTT.

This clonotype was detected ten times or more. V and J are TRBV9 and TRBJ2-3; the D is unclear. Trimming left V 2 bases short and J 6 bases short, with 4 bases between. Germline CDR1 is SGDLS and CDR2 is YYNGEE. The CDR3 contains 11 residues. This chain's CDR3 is CASSVGDTQYF. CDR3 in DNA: TGTGCCAGCAGCGTTGGGGATACGCAGTATTTT.

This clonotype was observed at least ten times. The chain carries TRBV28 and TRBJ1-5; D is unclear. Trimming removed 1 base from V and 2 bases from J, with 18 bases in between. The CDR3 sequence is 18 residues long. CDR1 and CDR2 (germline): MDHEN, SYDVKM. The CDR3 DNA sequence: TGTGCCAGCAGTTTATCTATCGGGTTAGGGTCGGGCAATCAGCCCCAGCATTTT. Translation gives CASSLSIGLGSGNQPQHF.

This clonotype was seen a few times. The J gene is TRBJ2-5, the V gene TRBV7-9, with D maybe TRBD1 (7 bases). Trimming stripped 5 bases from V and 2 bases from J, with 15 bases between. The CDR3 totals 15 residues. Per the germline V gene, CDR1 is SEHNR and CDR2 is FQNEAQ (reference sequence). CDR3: CASSAPTGTQETQYF. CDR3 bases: TGTGCCAGCAGCGCTCCGACAGGGACTCAAGAGACCCAGTACTTC.

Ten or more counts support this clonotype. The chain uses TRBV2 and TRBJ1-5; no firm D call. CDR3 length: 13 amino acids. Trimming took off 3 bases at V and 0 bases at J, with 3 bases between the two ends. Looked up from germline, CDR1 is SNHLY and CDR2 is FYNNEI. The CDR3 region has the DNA TGTGCCAGCAGTGATTATAGCAATCAGCCCCAGCATTTT. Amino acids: CASSDYSNQPQHF.

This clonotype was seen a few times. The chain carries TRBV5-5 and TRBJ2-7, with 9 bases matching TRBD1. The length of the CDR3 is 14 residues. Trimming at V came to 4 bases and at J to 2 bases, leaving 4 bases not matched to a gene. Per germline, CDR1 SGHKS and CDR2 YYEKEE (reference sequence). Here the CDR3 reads CASSQDRGAYEQYF. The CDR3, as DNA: TGTGCCAGCAGCCAGGACAGGGGCGCCTACGAGCAGTACTTC.

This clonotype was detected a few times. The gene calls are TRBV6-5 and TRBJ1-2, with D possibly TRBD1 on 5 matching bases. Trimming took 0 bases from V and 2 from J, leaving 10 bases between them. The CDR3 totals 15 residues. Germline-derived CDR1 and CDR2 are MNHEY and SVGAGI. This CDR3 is CASSYSPGTNYGYTF. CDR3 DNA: TGTGCCAGCAGTTACTCGCCCGGGACGAACTATGGCTACACCTTC.

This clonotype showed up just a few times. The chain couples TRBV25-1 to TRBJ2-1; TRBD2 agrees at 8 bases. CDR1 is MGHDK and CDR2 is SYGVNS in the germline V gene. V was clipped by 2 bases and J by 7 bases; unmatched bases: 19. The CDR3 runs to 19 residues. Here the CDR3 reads CASSESTAGGPNRVNEQFF. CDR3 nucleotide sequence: TGTGCCAGCAGTGAAAGTACCGCGGGAGGCCCAAACCGGGTGAATGAGCAGTTCTTC. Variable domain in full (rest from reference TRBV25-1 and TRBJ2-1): EADIYQTPRYLVIGTGKKITLECSQTMGHDKMYWYQQDPGMELHLIHYSYGVNSTEKGDLSSESTVSRIRTEHFPLTLESARPSHTSQYLCASSESTAGGPNRVNEQFFGPGTRLTVL.

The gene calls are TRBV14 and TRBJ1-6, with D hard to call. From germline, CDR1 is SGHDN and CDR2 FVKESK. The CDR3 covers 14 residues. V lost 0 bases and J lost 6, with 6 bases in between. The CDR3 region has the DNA TGTGCCAGCAGCCAAGAGGGTTCTAATTCACCCCTCCACTTT. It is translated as CASSQEGSNSPLHF. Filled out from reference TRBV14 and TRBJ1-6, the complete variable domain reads EAGVTQFPSHSVIEKGQTVTLRCDPISGHDNLYWYRRVMGKEIKFLLHFVKESKQDESGMPNNRFLAERTGGTYSTLKVQPAELEDSGVYFCASSQEGSNSPLHFGNGTRLTVT.